This TCR beta chain came from a study of cytomegalovirus exposure and HLA in healthy donors. In the study overall: Within the Caucasian-associated ancestry cluster were 81% of the approximately 400 genotyped donors.

This clone occurred once. What it recognizes is unknown. Whereas donors were nominally healthy upon sampling, unrecorded immune exposures were probable. Study-level findings and limits: Specificity of three CMV-associated chains for CMV antigens was verified in vitro.

Per germline, CDR1 SNHLY and CDR2 FYNNEI. The trim removed 8 bases at V and 7 bases at J, leaving 5 bases unmatched. The CDR3 spans 13 residues. In the PCR, 60 Vbeta and 13 Jbeta primers were used. Some clones are missing from TCRdb's copy, which holds only in-frame ones; the method was immunoSEQ multiplex PCR. This sample has around 150,000 clones, with approximately 80% found just once. This chain connects TRBV2 to TRBJ1-5; TRBD1 matches 10 bases. Sequenced material: PBMCs. This TCR derives from a man in his forties in good health and CMV-seronegative. The CDR3 DNA is TGTGCCAGCGGGGGGACAGGGGAACAGCCCCAGCATTTT. It specifies CASGGTGEQPQHF.